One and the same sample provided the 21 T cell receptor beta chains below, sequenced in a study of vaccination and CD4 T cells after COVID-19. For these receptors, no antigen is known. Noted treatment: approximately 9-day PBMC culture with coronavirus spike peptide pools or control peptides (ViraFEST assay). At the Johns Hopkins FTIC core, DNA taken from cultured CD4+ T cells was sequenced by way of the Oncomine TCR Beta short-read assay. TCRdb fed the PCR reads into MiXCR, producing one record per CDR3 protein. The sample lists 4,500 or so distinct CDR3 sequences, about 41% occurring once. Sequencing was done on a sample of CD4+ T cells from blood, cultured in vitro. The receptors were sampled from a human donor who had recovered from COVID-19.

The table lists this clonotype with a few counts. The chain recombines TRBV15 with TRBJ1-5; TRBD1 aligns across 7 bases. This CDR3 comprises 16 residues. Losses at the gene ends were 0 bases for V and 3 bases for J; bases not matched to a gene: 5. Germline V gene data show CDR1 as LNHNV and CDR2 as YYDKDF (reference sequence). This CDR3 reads CATSRDLDRLNQPQHF. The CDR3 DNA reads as TGTGCCACCAGCAGAGATTTGGACAGGCTCAATCAGCCCCAGCATTTT.

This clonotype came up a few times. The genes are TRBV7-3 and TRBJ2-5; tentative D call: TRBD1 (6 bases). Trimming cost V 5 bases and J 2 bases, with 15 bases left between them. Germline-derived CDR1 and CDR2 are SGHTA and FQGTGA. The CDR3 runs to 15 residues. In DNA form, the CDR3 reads TGTGCCAGCAGCCCGAACAGGGTTGGGCAAGAGACCCAGTACTTC. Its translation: CASSPNRVGQETQYF.

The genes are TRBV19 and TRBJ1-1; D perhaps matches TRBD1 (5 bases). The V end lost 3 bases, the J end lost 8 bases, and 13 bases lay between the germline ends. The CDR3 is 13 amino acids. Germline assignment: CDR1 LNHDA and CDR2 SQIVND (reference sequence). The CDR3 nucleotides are TGTGCCAGTAGTATGAGGGGAGTTAGGGAAGCTTTCTTT. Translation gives CASSMRGVREAFF. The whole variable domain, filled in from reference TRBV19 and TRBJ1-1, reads DGGITQSPKYLFRKEGQNVTLSCEQNLNHDAMYWYRQDPGQGLRLIYYSQIVNDFQKGDIAEGYSVSREKKESFPLTVTSAQKNPTAFYLCASSMRGVREAFFGQGTRLTVV.

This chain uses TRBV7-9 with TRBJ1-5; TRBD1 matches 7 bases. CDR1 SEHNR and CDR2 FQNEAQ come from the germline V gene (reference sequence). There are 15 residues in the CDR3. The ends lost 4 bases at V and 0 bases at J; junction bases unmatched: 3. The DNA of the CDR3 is TGTGCCAGCAGCTCGACAGGGAATAGCAATCAGCCCCAGCATTTT. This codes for CASSSTGNSNQPQHF.

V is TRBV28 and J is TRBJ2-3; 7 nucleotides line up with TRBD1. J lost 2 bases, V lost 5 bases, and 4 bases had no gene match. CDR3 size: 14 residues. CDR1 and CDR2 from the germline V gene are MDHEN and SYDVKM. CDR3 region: CASSRDSLTDTQYF. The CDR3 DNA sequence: TGTGCCAGCAGTCGGGACAGCCTCACAGATACGCAGTATTTT.

CDR3 protein: CASSVGGTDTQYF. The CDR3 DNA is TGTGCCAGCAGTGTAGGGGGCACAGATACGCAGTATTTT. The V call is TRBV2, the J call TRBJ2-3, with a possible D match to TRBD1 (5 bases). V lost 4 bases and J 1 base, leaving 6 bases between the germline ends. Germline CDR1 is SNHLY and CDR2 is FYNNEI. CDR3 length: 13 residues.

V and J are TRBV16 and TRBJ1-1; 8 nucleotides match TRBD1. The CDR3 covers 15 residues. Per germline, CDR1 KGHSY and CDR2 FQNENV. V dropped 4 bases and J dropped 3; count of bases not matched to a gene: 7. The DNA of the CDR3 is TGTGCCAGCAGCCCTCGAGGGACAGGCGACACTGAAGCTTTCTTT. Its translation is CASSPRGTGDTEAFF.

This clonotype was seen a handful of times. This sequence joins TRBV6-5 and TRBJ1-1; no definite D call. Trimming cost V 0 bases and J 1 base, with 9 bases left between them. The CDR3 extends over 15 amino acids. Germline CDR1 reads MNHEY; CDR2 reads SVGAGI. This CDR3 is CASSYSGLRNTEAFF. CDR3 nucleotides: TGTGCCAGCAGTTACTCGGGTTTGAGGAACACTGAAGCTTTCTTT.

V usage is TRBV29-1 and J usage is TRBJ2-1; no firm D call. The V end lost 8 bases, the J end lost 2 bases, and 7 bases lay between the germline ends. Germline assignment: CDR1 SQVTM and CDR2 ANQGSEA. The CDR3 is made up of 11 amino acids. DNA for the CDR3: TGCAGCCCCGGCACCTACAATGAGCAGTTCTTC. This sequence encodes CSPGTYNEQFF.

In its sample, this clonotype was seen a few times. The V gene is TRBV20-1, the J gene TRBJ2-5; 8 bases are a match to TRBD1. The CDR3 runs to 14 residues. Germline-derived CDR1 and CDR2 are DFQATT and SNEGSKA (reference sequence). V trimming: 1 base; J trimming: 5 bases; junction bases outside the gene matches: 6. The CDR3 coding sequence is TGCAGTGCTAGAGCACGGACAGGGAGGGAGACCCAGTACTTC. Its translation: CSARARTGRETQYF.

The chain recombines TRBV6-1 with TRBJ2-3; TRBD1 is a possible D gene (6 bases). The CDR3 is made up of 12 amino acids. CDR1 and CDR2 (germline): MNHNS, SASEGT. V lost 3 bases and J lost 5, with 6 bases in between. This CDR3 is CASSETGDTQYF. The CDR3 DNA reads TGTGCCAGCAGTGAGACAGGAGATACGCAGTATTTT.

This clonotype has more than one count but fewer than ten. CDR3 sequence: CASSLTPGQIHGYTF. The DNA of the CDR3 is TGTGCCAGCAGCTTAACTCCGGGACAGATCCATGGCTACACCTTC. V is TRBV7-3 and J is TRBJ1-2, with TRBD1 identical over 7 bases. Per the germline V gene, CDR1 is SGHTA and CDR2 is FQGTGA. Trimming cost V 0 bases and J 6 bases; bases outside gene matches: 7. The CDR3 runs to 15 residues.

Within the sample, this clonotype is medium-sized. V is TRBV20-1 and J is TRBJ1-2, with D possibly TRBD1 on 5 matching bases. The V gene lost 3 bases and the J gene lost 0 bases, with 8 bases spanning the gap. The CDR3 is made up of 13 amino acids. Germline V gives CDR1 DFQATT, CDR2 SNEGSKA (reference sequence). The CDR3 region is CSASDSTNYGYTF. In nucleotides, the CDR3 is TGCAGTGCTAGCGACAGTACTAACTATGGCTACACCTTC.

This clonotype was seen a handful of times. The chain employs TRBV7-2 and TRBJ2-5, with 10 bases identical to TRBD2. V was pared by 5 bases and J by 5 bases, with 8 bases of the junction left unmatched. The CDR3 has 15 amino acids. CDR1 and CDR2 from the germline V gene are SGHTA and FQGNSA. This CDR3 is CASSLQRGGGETQYF. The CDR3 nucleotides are TGTGCCAGCAGCCTACAGCGGGGGGGCGGGGAGACCCAGTACTTC.

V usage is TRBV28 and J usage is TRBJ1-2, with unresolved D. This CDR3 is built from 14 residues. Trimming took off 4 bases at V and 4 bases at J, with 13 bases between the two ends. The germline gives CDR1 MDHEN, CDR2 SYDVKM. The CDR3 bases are TGTGCCAGCAGTTCTTACCGGCGGGGCTATGGCTACACCTTC. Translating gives CASSSYRRGYGYTF.

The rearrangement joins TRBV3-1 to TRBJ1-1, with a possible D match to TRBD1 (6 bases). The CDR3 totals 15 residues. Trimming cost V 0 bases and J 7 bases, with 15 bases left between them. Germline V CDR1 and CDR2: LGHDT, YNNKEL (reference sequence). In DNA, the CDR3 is TGTGCCAGCAGCCAAGAGTACGGGACAAATGTTGAAGCTTTCTTT. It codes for CASSQEYGTNVEAFF.

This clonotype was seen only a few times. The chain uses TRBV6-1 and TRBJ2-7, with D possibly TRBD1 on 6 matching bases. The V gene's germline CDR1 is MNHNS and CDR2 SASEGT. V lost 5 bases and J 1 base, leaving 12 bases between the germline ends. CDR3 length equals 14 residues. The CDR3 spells CASSTQGGSYEQYF. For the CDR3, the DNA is TGTGCCAGCAGTACACAGGGTGGGTCCTACGAGCAGTACTTC.

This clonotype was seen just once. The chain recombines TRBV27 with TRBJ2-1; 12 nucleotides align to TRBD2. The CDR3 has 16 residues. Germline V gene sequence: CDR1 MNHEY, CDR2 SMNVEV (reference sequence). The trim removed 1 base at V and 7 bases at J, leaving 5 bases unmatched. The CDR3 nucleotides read TGTGCCAGCAGTTTATTGACTAGCGGGAGCGGGAATGAGCAGTTCTTC. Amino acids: CASSLLTSGSGNEQFF.

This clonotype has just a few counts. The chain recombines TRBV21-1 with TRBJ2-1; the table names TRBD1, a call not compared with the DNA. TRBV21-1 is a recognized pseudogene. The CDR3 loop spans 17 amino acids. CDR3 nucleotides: TGTGCCAGCAGCAAAATAATAAGAGTACCCCCTGACAATGAGCAGTTCTTC. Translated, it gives CASSKIIRVPPDNEQFF.

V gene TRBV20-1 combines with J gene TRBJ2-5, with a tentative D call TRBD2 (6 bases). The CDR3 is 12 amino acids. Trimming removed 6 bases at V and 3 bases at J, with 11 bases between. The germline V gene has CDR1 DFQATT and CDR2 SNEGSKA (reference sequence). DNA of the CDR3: TGCAGTGCCACCGGGAGAGAAGAGACCCAGTACTTC. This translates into CSATGREETQYF.

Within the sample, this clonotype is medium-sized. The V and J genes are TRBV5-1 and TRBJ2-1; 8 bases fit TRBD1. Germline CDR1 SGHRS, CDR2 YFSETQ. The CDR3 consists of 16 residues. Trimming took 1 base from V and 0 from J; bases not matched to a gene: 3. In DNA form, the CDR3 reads TGCGCCAGCAGCTTGCAGGGGGCCCCCTCCTACAATGAGCAGTTCTTC. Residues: CASSLQGAPSYNEQFF.